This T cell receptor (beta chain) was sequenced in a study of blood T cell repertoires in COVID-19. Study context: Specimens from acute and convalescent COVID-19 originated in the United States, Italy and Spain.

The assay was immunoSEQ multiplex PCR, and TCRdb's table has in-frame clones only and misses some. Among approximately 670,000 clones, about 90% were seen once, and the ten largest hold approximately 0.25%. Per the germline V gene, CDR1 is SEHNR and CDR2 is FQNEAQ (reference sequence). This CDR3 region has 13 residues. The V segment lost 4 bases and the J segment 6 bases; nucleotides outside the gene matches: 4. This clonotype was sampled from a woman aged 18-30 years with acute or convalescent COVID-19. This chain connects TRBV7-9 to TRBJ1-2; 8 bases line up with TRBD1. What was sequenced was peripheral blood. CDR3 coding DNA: TGTGCCAGCAGCTCAGCGACAGGGGATGGCTACACCTTC. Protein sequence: CASSSATGDGYTF.